The entry below gives a single T cell receptor (beta chain) sequence along with its context. This clonotype occurred many times. Which antigen it targets is not known. The input lacks base qualities; no much larger clone sits a single base away. The sample comes from a study of human T cells and chemical hapten exposure listed by TCRdb under 2021. Turning to the overall study: For sensitization, 2% DPC in acetone was applied to a 2 cm by 2 cm area of upper inner arm skin. Peripheral blood TCR repertoire changes were tracked in vivo in alopecia patients during primary and secondary sensitization to the hapten diphenylcyclopropenone (DPC). Blood was sampled from patients pre-sensitization (week 0) and at 2, 6 and about 24 weeks after DPC sensitization. Libraries were pooled for sequencing, and variation in per-sample TCR yields was attributed mainly to small differences in library volumes within the pool. Patch testing on the upper back used Finn chambers containing 0.01% DPC, with scoring done after 6 days according to International Contact Dermatitis Research Group standards. Under 30 alopecia patients gave blood for TCR sequencing at one to four time points (pre-sensitization, 2, 6 and 24 weeks). Patients additionally received weekly therapeutic DPC doses to the scalp throughout the approximately 24-week study period. Alopecia areata with under or over 50% scalp involvement, alopecia totalis and alopecia universalis were represented in the patient cohort, which was mostly female. Overall study results and their limits: After repeated subsampling, changes were observed in the strength of the expansion versus patch-test correlation and in the threshold at which the correlation became significant. Patch test score correlated positively with the number of PT1 expanded TCRs, reaching significance at thresholds 8, 16 and 32 but not at 4. DPC sensitization did not change the number of TCRs with a frequency above 1 in 1000, and there was no evidence of changes in global repertoire structure. Compared with pre-sensitization or healthy control sets, expanded TCRs formed significantly more large CDR3 similarity clusters, which is consistent with antigen-driven responses. Alopecia, a presumed autoimmune disease, was present in all patients, so the immune response of the patients might differ from that of healthy individuals.

The meaning of the sample's time point label: patch test 3, about 24 weeks after DPC sensitization. The sample's treatment or condition, from its label and the paper: therapeutic diphenylcyclopropenone sensitization with weekly scalp DPC. At every patch-test visit, the blood draw took place before the patch test was put on. Patients were considered eligible if aged 18 to 70, diagnosed with alopecia and deemed suitable for DPC therapy, and patients were excluded if pregnant. Unfractionated whole blood was collected in Tempus Blood RNA tubes, and total RNA was extracted from that blood. From cysteine to phenylalanine, the CDR3 is 12 amino acids long. Only CDR3 DNA is held: 36 bases, read in frame from base 1. The junction shows trimming of 4 bases on V and 8 bases on J, plus 12 bases between the germline ends. CDR1 SQVTM and CDR2 ANQGSEA were looked up in the germline V gene. To prepare the library, RACE was applied. The run used a NextSeq 500. Library preparation attached unique molecular identifiers to individual cDNA molecules for quantitative, reproducible TCR counting. Each blood RNA sample was used to sequence both TCR alpha and TCR beta chains. The original methods were these. A median of about 89,000 TCRs per sample was observed, with a range of about 20,000 to 700,000. The Decombinator software suite was used to annotate V, J and CDR3 in the TCR reads. Every sample was subsampled to the same number of TCRs (28,000) for the PS versus PT1 abundance plots. Expanded TCRs were defined as absent before sensitization and observed at least eight times at the 2-week time point. Clones were called with MiXCR by TCRdb after fastp trimmed the public reads at Q25, and only in-frame beta chains were retained. Identical CDR3 proteins give one entry, which carries the most common genes and DNA. These V and J calls are TCRdb output, not the study's own analysis. The sample table records some 74,000 distinct CDR3 sequences; approximately 12% of these occur just once. Around 5.8% of the sample belongs to the ten largest clones.

Material: whole blood, obtained in connection with sensitization to the hapten diphenylcyclopropenone (DPC). Recombination linked TRBV29-1 to TRBJ2-1, with no reliable assignment of the D segment. The TCR originated in a woman in her 50s with alopecia areata. Some clones in this sample may be carry-over from other donors' samples. CDR3 loop: CSVGVQFDEQFF. The nucleotide sequence reads as follows: TGCAGCGTTGGGGTACAATTTGATGAGCAGTTCTTC.